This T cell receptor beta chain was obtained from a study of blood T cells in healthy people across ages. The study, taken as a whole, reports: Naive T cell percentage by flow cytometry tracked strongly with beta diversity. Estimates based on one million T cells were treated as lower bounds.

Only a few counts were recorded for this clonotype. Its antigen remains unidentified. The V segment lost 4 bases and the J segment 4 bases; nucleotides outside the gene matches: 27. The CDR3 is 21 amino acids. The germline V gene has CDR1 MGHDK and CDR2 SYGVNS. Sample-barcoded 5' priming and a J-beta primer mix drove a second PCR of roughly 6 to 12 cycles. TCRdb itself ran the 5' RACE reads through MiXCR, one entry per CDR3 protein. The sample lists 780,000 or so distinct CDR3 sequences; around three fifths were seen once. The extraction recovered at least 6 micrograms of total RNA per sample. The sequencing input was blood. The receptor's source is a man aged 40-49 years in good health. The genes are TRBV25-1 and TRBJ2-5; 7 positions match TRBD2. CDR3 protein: CASSASQGAGRAFGGGETQYF. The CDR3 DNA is TGTGCCAGCAGTGCATCCCAAGGGGCAGGGAGGGCATTTGGGGGAGGAGAGACCCAGTACTTC.